The 16 T cell receptor beta chains listed next were all sequenced from one sample in a study of CD8 T cells in Susac syndrome. Reverse transcription of roughly 0.5 to 1 ug RNA used random hexamers. TCRdb used MiXCR to reprocess the immunoSEQ multiplex PCR reads, holding one entry per CDR3 protein. The sample consists of roughly 200,000 distinct CDR3 sequences, 95% of them appearing once. The material sequenced was CD4+ T cells from PBMCs. These receptors all come from a human donor with multiple sclerosis.

The rearrangement uses TRBV5-6 and TRBJ2-5, with D perhaps assigned TRBD1 or TRBD2 (5 bases each). CDR1 and CDR2 (germline): SGHDT, YYEEEE. This CDR3 contains 14 residues. V was pared by 4 bases and J by 4 bases, with 14 bases between. The CDR3 DNA is TGTGCCAGCAGCACTGGGGGTTGGGGAGAGACCCAGTACTTC. Translating it yields CASSTGGWGETQYF.

The chain is built from TRBV29-1 and TRBJ1-1; no clear D gene. This CDR3 comprises 14 residues. The germline V gene has CDR1 SQVTM and CDR2 ANQGSEA. Trimming stripped 3 bases from V and 1 base from J, with 12 bases between. The CDR3: CSVDPSNSNTEAFF. The CDR3 DNA follows: TGCAGCGTTGACCCCAGCAACTCGAACACTGAAGCTTTCTTT.

This chain uses TRBV29-1 with TRBJ1-2; D remains unclear. Germline loops: CDR1 SQVTM, CDR2 ANQGSEA. The CDR3 loop spans 12 amino acids. The V end was cut by 7 bases, the J end by 7 bases, with 16 bases between. CDR3 residues: CSALGATLGYTF. Here the CDR3 DNA reads TGCAGCGCCCTGGGAGCCACCCTTGGCTACACCTTC.

This sequence joins TRBV29-1 and TRBJ2-1; D possibly corresponds to TRBD2 (7 bases). Trimming left V 6 bases short and J 0 bases short, with 15 bases between. The CDR3 extends over 15 amino acids. CDR1 is SQVTM, CDR2 ANQGSEA, per germline. CDR3 residues: CSVRGGAPSYNEQFF. DNA for the CDR3: TGCAGCGTCCGAGGGGGGGCCCCCTCCTACAATGAGCAGTTCTTC.

The V call is TRBV3-1, the J call TRBJ2-1; D unresolved. V lost 4 bases and J lost 6, with 4 bases in between. Per germline, CDR1 LGHDT and CDR2 YNNKEL (reference sequence). The CDR3 runs 11 residues. The CDR3 DNA sequence: TGTGCCAGCAGCCGGACCAATGAGCAGTTCTTC. It codes for CASSRTNEQFF.

V usage is TRBV3-1 and J usage is TRBJ2-5; D is unclear. Deletions cut 3 bases from V and 6 bases from J, with 8 bases between. The CDR3 sequence is 12 residues long. In germline, CDR1 is LGHDT, CDR2 YNNKEL (reference sequence). In DNA, the CDR3 is TGTGCCAGCAGCCAGGAGATCCAGACCCAGTACTTC. This codes for CASSQEIQTQYF.

The V call is TRBV24-1, the J call TRBJ1-5, with 10 bases identical to TRBD1. After removal of 3 bases from V and 3 bases from J, the junction contained 1 base not matched to a gene. The CDR3 length is 15 residues. Germline V CDR1 and CDR2: KGHDR, SFDVKD. The CDR3 DNA reads as TGTGCCACCAGTGATGGGACAGGGGACAATCAGCCCCAGCATTTT. Its translation: CATSDGTGDNQPQHF.

The V gene is TRBV12-3 or TRBV12-4, the J gene TRBJ1-1; 7 bases map to TRBD1. The CDR3 covers 12 residues. V was clipped by 5 bases and J by 9 bases; unmatched bases: 6. The CDR3 reads CASSPRTGKAFF. The CDR3 DNA reads as TGTGCCAGCAGTCCCCGGACAGGAAAAGCTTTCTTT.

The rearrangement uses TRBV29-1 and TRBJ2-5, with 7 bases identical to TRBD1. V dropped 7 bases and J dropped 3; count of bases not matched to a gene: 8. There are 13 residues in the CDR3. CDR1 SQVTM and CDR2 ANQGSEA come from the germline V gene. The CDR3 nucleotides are TGCAGCGCCGAGACAGGGAATAAAGAGACCCAGTACTTC. It yields the protein CSAETGNKETQYF.

The chain recombines TRBV24-1 with TRBJ2-3; possible D gene TRBD1, 6 bases. The CDR3 sequence is 15 residues long. Germline assignment: CDR1 KGHDR and CDR2 SFDVKD. The V and J ends lost 3 bases and 0 bases respectively, with 9 bases between them. CDR3 sequence (DNA): TGTGCCACCAGTGATGGGGACAAGAGCACAGATACGCAGTATTTT. It specifies CATSDGDKSTDTQYF.

The rearrangement uses TRBV5-1 and TRBJ2-7; possibly TRBD2 for D (5 bases). Trimming removed 3 bases at V and 3 bases at J, with 10 bases between. CDR1 is SGHRS and CDR2 is YFSETQ in the germline V gene. The CDR3 is 13 amino acids. CDR3 coding DNA: TGCGCCAGCAGCTCCCGAGAGGGCTACGAGCAGTACTTC. It encodes CASSSREGYEQYF.

The chain recombines TRBV30 with TRBJ2-7; 12 positions agree with TRBD2. The germline gives CDR1 GTSNPN, CDR2 SVGIG (reference sequence). With 0 bases clipped from V and 4 bases from J, the junction kept 7 bases outside the gene matches. The CDR3 is 16 amino acids. CDR3 coding DNA: TGTGCCTGGAGTGTACCTAGCGGGGGGGCCGGGTACGAGCAGTACGTC. This gives the protein CAWSVPSGGAGYEQYV.

Here the CDR3 DNA reads TGTGCCAGCAGCTTTGACCAGGGCTCCTACAATGAGCAGTTCTTC. This gives the protein CASSFDQGSYNEQFF. The chain recombines TRBV5-4 with TRBJ2-1; D is perhaps TRBD1 (5 bases). Trimming removed 2 bases from V and 0 bases from J, with 9 bases in between. The germline CDR1 and CDR2 sequences are SGHNT and YYREEE (reference sequence). The CDR3 contains 15 residues.

V gene TRBV9 combines with J gene TRBJ2-5, with 13 bases that match TRBD2. Germline V CDR1 and CDR2: SGDLS, YYNGEE. The CDR3 totals 15 residues. Unmatched junction bases numbered 5, after V lost 4 bases and J lost 5 bases. CDR3 in DNA: TGTGCCAGCAGCCCGGGACTAGCGGGGACGGAGACCCAGTACTTC. Translated, it gives CASSPGLAGTETQYF.

V is TRBV5-6 and J is TRBJ2-4; tentative D call: TRBD2 (6 bases). Germline values: CDR1 SGHDT, CDR2 YYEEEE. Trimming pared 3 bases from V and 7 bases from J, leaving 17 bases between. This CDR3 has 15 residues. This CDR3 reads CASSSYSGRRNIQYF. The CDR3 coding sequence is TGTGCCAGCAGCTCTTATAGCGGCCGGAGGAACATTCAGTACTTC.

CDR3 sequence (DNA): TGTGCCAGCAGTCCCGGCAGACAGACCCAGTACTTC. Residues: CASSPGRQTQYF. V usage is TRBV27 and J usage is TRBJ2-5; D is unclear. V was shortened by 5 bases and J by 6 bases, with 10 bases between the two germline ends. The germline CDR1 and CDR2 sequences are MNHEY and SMNVEV (reference sequence). The CDR3 has 12 residues.